This T cell receptor (beta chain) emerged from a study of shared clonotypes between healthy human individuals. Study-level findings and limits: Generation of non-shared clonotypes was less probable than generation of clonotypes shared by all four donors. Naive CD4 clonotypes were shared across a handful of donors at roughly 4.6%.

With regard to this clone: The antigen is not known.

Authors' analysis steps: Quality scores were absent from the junction-only immunoSEQ sequences, so filtering differed. Using immunoSEQ multiplex PCR, the repertoire was profiled, and TCRdb retains in-frame clones only, with some absent. Clone size and V and J calls were adopted from that table, with D and trimming inferred from the DNA. Found here are about 2.4 million clones, 93% of them singletons; the top ten hold around 0.4%. With 0 bases clipped from V and 6 bases from J, the junction kept 4 bases outside the gene matches. The CDR3 is made up of 15 amino acids. Per the germline V gene, CDR1 is WNHNN and CDR2 is SYGVQD (reference sequence).

This chain connects TRBV10-1 to TRBJ2-1; TRBD2 aligns across 8 bases. This TCR was sampled from a man younger than 35 in good health. Some clones in this sample may be carry-over from other donors' samples. The sequenced sample consisted of naive CD4+ T cells from PBMCs. The subset here: CD45RA+ positively selected. This CDR3 reads CASSESGTRGNEQFF. CDR3 bases: TGCGCCAGCAGTGAGTCGGGGACTAGAGGCAATGAGCAGTTCTTC.